The entry below describes one T cell receptor (beta chain). There are 15 residues in the CDR3. V lost 3 bases, J lost 6 bases, and 4 bases stayed unmatched. The germline CDR1 and CDR2 sequences are LGHNA and YSLEER. Here immunoSEQ multiplex PCR was the method, and the copy in TCRdb shows in-frame clones only, minus some. The sample shows tens of thousands of clones, approximately 84% of them seen only once. The data were taken from a study of technical replicates of blood from a few donors. This rearrangement joins TRBV4-3 to TRBJ2-2; 10 bases are a match to TRBD1. The sequence came from a human donor in good health. Some clones in this sample may be carry-over from other donors' samples. Specimen: PBMCs. The DNA for the CDR3 is TGCGCCAGCAGCCAGGGGACAGGGGCGTCCGGGGAGCTGTTTTTT. Protein sequence: CASSQGTGASGELFF.